What follows describes a single T cell receptor (beta chain). The length of the CDR3 is 13 residues. Looked up from germline, CDR1 is SQVTM and CDR2 is ANQGSEA. V gave up 3 bases and J gave up 1 base, with 10 bases separating them. Specified treatment: oral pan-JAK inhibitor, 5-10 mg twice daily. The entry originates in a study of CD8+ T cells in alopecia areata. Extraction and reverse transcription of RNA yielded cDNA as the sequencing template. The table came from immunoSEQ multiplex PCR; TCRdb's copy has only in-frame clones and leaves some out. The sample lists 120,000 to 150,000 clones; 86% were seen once.

J is TRBJ2-7 and V is TRBV29-1, with a weak D call TRBD1 (6 bases). This receptor was taken from a human donor with alopecia areata. Source: CD8+ T cells sorted from blood, taken at week 4, from a patient treated with tofacitinib. The CDR3 nucleotides are TGCAGCGTTGAGGGGGACAATTCCTACGAGCAGTACTTC. Amino acid sequence: CSVEGDNSYEQYF.